This T cell receptor (beta chain) was captured by sequencing in a study of memory CD4+ T cells and cytomegalovirus serostatus. General study findings and limits: CD4+ memory repertoires contained about 40% of the roughly 160 reported CMV TCRbeta sequences.

Single viable CD3+CD4+CD8-CD45RO+ cells were sorted as the memory CD4+ T cells. As concerns this clone: Its target is not known.

With V trimmed by 3 bases and J by 3 bases, 6 bases remained unmatched. Germline loops: CDR1 MNHEY, CDR2 SMNVEV (reference sequence). CDR3 length: 15 residues. In the original analysis: After removing out-of-frame reads, approximately 2.2 million distinct TCRbeta sequences remained. Profiled with immunoSEQ multiplex PCR; TCRdb holds only in-frame clones, not every one. D and trimming come from the DNA, and the V and J calls and clone size come from that table. This sample carries some 60,000 clones, 60% to 75% of them seen once, and the ten largest clones take about 2.6%. The receptor was derived from an adult in good health and CMV-seropositive. V is TRBV27 and J is TRBJ2-7, with 9 nucleotides matching TRBD2. The sequencing input was memory CD4+ T cells from blood. CDR3 nucleotides: TGTGCCAGCAGTTTCCGGGGCGGGAGGGGCTACGAGCAGTACTTC. Amino acids: CASSFRGGRGYEQYF.